A few counts support the clone carrying this TCR beta chain. The data were obtained in a study of identical twins. TCRdb passed the 5' RACE reads through MiXCR, listing each CDR3 protein once. Among some 660,000 distinct CDR3 sequences, 8.5% to 9.5% were seen once, and the ten largest hold about 0.98%. These same records also appear under a second study, on yellow fever vaccine responses in identical twins.

Input material: PBMCs. The sequence was collected from a young woman in good health.

The CDR3 spells CASSYSIGGNYEQYF. CDR3 nucleotide sequence: TGTGCCAGCAGTTACTCAATTGGGGGGAACTACGAGCAGTACTTC. The chain combines TRBV6-5 with TRBJ2-7; D possibly corresponds to TRBD2 (6 bases). This CDR3 comprises 15 residues. The ends were cut back, 0 bases at V and 3 bases at J, with 12 bases in the middle. Germline V CDR1 and CDR2: MNHEY, SVGAGI.